This TCR beta chain was observed in a study of shared clonotypes between healthy human individuals. Overall study context: Plates per donor: three CD4 naive, three CD4 memory, two CD8 naive, one CD8 memory.

As to this clone: What it recognizes is unknown.

The CDR3 has 14 residues. V was pared by 6 bases and J by 3 bases, with 5 bases of the junction left unmatched. Per the germline V gene, CDR1 is SNHLY and CDR2 is FYNNEI. General study findings and limits: The naive CD4 repertoires of several donors were compared, and about 5% of clonotypes were shared.

Naive CD8 cells were CD45RO-negative, positively selected for CCR7, excluding terminally differentiated effector memory CD45RA+ cells. The protocol was immunoSEQ multiplex PCR, while the TCRdb copy is restricted to in-frame clones and leaves out a portion. The sample has about 1.9 million clones; 90% to 95% are singletons. The clonotype comes from a young man in good health. Some clones in this sample may be carry-over from other donors' samples. The chain links TRBV2 to TRBJ2-5, with TRBD1 matching over 9 bases. Sequencing used naive CD8+ T cells from PBMCs. This chain's CDR3 is CASRPGQGKETQYF. CDR3 coding DNA: TGTGCCAGCAGACCCGGACAGGGGAAAGAGACCCAGTACTTC.